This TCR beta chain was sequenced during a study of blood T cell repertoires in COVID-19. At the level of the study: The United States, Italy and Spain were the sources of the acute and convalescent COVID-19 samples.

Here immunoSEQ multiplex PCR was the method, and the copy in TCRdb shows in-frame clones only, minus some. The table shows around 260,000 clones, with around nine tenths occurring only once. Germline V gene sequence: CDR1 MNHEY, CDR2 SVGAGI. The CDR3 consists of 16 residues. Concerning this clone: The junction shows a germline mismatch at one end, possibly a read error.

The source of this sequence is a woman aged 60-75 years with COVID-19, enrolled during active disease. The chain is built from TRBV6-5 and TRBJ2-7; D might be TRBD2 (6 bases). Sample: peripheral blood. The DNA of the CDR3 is TGTGCCAGCAGTTACTCGACCCCGGGACTCACACCCGAGCAATACTTC. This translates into CASSYSTPGLTPEQYF.